This T cell receptor (beta chain) was obtained from a study of blood T cells in healthy people across ages. This clonotype was seen more than once but under ten times. Its antigen is currently unknown. A second PCR of 7 to 11 cycles used a sample-barcoded 5' primer and a J-beta primer mix. Each CDR3 protein is one row after TCRdb ran MiXCR on the 5' RACE reads. The table lists some 640,000 distinct CDR3 sequences, around 49% of them singletons. Study results and limitations: Long-lived donors exceeded aged donors in naive CD4+ cells and diversity.

CDR1 and CDR2 (germline): SGHRS, YFSETQ. The CDR3 consists of 16 residues. V lost 4 bases to trimming and J lost 4 bases; unmatched junction nucleotides: 13. The sample was blood. J is TRBJ2-5 and V is TRBV5-1; 7 bases agree with TRBD1. This TCR derives from a woman aged 55-70 years in good health. The CDR3 coding sequence is TGCGCCAGCAGCCTCTCGTTGACAGGGACGGCAGAGACCCAGTACTTC. Encoded protein: CASSLSLTGTAETQYF.